These T cell receptor beta chains were read from a single sample in a study of Ad26.COV2.S vaccination and SARS-CoV-2 variants. The protocol was immunoSEQ multiplex PCR, while the TCRdb copy is restricted to in-frame clones and leaves out a portion. The data hold roughly 420,000 clones, with 89% observed a single time. This specimen was peripheral blood, taken in a trial of Ad26.COV2.S vaccine versus placebo. The receptors here all came from a person between 18 and 59 years old who received the Ad26.COV2.S COVID-19 vaccine or a placebo. Both conserved end residues are trimmed from each CDR3.

v_call cdr3_aa
TRBV24-1 AIAASGANVLT
TRBV5-4 ASSLDSGMNTEAF
TRBV7-9 ASRKDNSGANVLT
TRBV6-2/TRBV6-3 ASSYLSGGETQY
TRBV9 ASNQRTNTGELF
TRBV29-1 SVEGPGELF
TRBV6-5 ASSYSGTGTTEAF
TRBV5-1 ASSPQPRQGPNEQF
TRBV18 ASSRGTGYGYT
TRBV6-5 ASSSPGRSSYEQY
TRBV3-1/TRBV3-2 ASSQGLAGGNEQF
TRBV5-6 ASSELGEALGGYT
TRBV6-5 ASRRLRMVTEAF
TRBV7-3 ASSFGGGSYNEQF
TRBV2 ASRETGAMYQETQY
TRBV9 ASSQTGASYEQY
TRBV5-6 ASSMGSSGGPYNEQF
TRBV4-3 ASSQDWATDTQY
TRBV15 ATSRARREGNEQF
TRBV6-4 ASSESGRDTQY
TRBV5-1 ASTHRKTENTGELF
TRBV30 AWSNWVYNSPLH
TRBV12-3/TRBV12-4 ASSFLEETQY
TRBV7-2 ASSLDGAGTAYEQY
TRBV6-1 ASSESETQY
TRBV7-8 ASSEAVYYEQY
TRBV7-9 ASSLRPVAQNTEAF
TRBV30 AWSSYQGGMATQY
TRBV30 AWSVLQGLDWTEAF
TRBV29-1 SVEDQSSGNTIY
TRBV6-2/TRBV6-3 ASSSSSSQETQY
TRBV5-5 ASTVKDLNTEAF
TRBV9 ASSPGTSGPQGGETQY
TRBV7-2 ASSQDANYGYT
TRBV5-1 ASSEGGRYQPQH
TRBV5-4 ASSLNRGTTNEKLF
TRBV19 ASSIWGQTVTGELF
TRBV7-2 ASRGLFSGGELF
TRBV24-1 ATSDATGASGANVLT
TRBV3-1/TRBV3-2 ASSPRGSNTGELF
TRBV5-1 ASSLDGINEKLF
TRBV28 ASSLSTGDVDEKLF
TRBV4-2 ASSQSQYGYT
TRBV6-6 ASSPTTGRGYT
TRBV4-1 ASSPLAGALAKNIQY
TRBV29-1 SVEARGTDTQY
TRBV27 ASSLSAGAHSPLH
TRBV5-1 ASSLVTGNPRYGYT
TRBV9 ASSPIRGAYGYT
TRBV4-3 ASSPYFWLPLETQY
TRBV23-1 ASSHIKYSNQPQH
TRBV5-4 ASSLGGVSNQPQH
TRBV4-1 ASSPRTVEPYGYT
TRBV21-1 ASSKFTGRGETQY
TRBV11-2 ASSPTPRQGFTGELF
TRBV5-4 ASSWGQGLLGAF
TRBV7-2 ASRNRAGSGETQY
TRBV5-1 ASSSRLAGGLYQETQY
TRBV9 ASSEFGSGETQY
TRBV9 ASSAGTAHGYT